The rows below give T cell receptor beta chains drawn from one sample of a study of CD8 T cells in Susac syndrome. In TCRdb, the immunoSEQ multiplex PCR reads were re-called with MiXCR into one record per CDR3 protein. The sample contains roughly 200,000 distinct CDR3 sequences, almost 96% of which appear only once. Source material: CD4+ T cells from PBMCs. Every receptor here comes from a human donor with multiple sclerosis. Both conserved end residues are part of each CDR3. Fields, in order: D gene, clone size, J gene, V gene, CDR3 length, CDR3 protein, CDR3 DNA. D genes are given only for firm matches. Clone size is shown for a subset of rows, as once, few, many or a class of expanded clone.

>TRBD1|NA|TRBJ2-5|TRBV7-6|14
CASRKGTGLETQYF
TGTGCCAGCAGAAAAGGGACAGGGCTAGAGACCCAGTACTTC
>NA|once|TRBJ2-5|TRBV9|13
CASSPQDQETQYF
TGTGCCAGCAGCCCACAGGACCAAGAGACCCAGTACTTC
>NA|NA|TRBJ2-5|TRBV7-9|16
CASSFVVGTAPETQYF
TGTGCCAGCAGCTTCGTAGTCGGGACTGCTCCTGAGACCCAGTACTTC
>NA|NA|TRBJ2-1|TRBV20-1|14
CSAMSMDTYNEQFF
TGCAGTGCTATGTCAATGGACACATACAATGAGCAGTTCTTC
>NA|once|TRBJ2-3|TRBV14|16
CASSQAGGLKSDTQYF
TGTGCCAGCAGCCAAGCCGGGGGGCTGAAGTCAGATACGCAGTATTTT
>TRBD1|NA|TRBJ2-5|TRBV9|16
CASSPRTGGGQETQYF
TGTGCCAGCAGCCCCCGGACAGGGGGTGGACAAGAGACCCAGTACTTC
>TRBD1|NA|TRBJ2-7|TRBV20-1|15
CSASLWEQGGYEQYF
TGCAGTGCTAGTCTTTGGGAACAGGGGGGCTACGAGCAGTACTTC
>NA|NA|TRBJ1-2|TRBV7-9|14
CASSLAPGVYGYTF
TGTGCCAGCAGCTTAGCACCAGGGGTATATGGCTACACCTTC
>NA|NA|TRBJ2-5|TRBV7-6|13
CASSFGPTKTQYF
TGTGCCAGCAGCTTCGGCCCAACGAAGACCCAGTACTTC
>NA|NA|TRBJ2-3|TRBV3-1|16
CASSQVRIRATDTQYF
TGTGCCAGCAGCCAAGTAAGGATACGAGCCACAGATACGCAGTATTTT
>NA|NA|TRBJ1-4|TRBV14|16
CASSQSYRTAVEKLFF
TGTGCCAGCAGCCAAAGCTACAGGACAGCCGTTGAAAAACTGTTTTTT
>TRBD1|NA|TRBJ2-4|TRBV6-2/TRBV6-3|14
CAASRGPVENIQYF
TGTGCCGCCTCCAGGGGGCCGGTGGAAAACATTCAGTACTTC
>NA|NA|TRBJ1-1|TRBV5-8|12
CASSWGQTEAFF
TGTGCCAGCAGCTGGGGGCAGACTGAAGCTTTCTTT
>NA|NA|TRBJ1-3|TRBV29-1|11
CSVRQGNTIYF
TGCAGCGTTCGACAGGGAAACACCATATATTTT
>NA|NA|TRBJ1-2|TRBV9|13
CASSVPGTYGYTF
TGTGCCAGCAGCGTCCCGGGGACATATGGCTACACCTTC
>NA|NA|TRBJ1-2|TRBV25-1|13
CASSEFGRSGYTF
TGTGCCAGCAGTGAATTCGGGAGGAGCGGCTACACCTTC
>NA|NA|TRBJ2-2|TRBV5-6|13
CASYFRNTGELFF
TGTGCCAGCTACTTCCGGAACACCGGGGAGCTGTTTTTT
>TRBD1|NA|TRBJ1-5|TRBV20-1|16
CSAAPRDRGSNQPQHF
TGCAGTGCTGCACCCCGGGACAGGGGTAGCAATCAGCCCCAGCATTTT
>NA|NA|TRBJ2-3|TRBV7-3|15
CASSQTLDSTDTQYF
TGTGCCAGCAGCCAGACTTTGGATAGCACAGATACGCAGTATTTT
>NA|once|TRBJ1-5|TRBV24-1|12
CATSDRNQPQHF
TGTGCCACCAGTGATCGTAATCAGCCCCAGCATTTT
>NA|NA|TRBJ1-5|TRBV6-2/TRBV6-3|16
CAREKQAGDWIRPQHF
TGTGCCAGGGAGAAACAAGCGGGTGACTGGATCAGGCCCCAGCATTTT
>NA|NA|TRBJ2-5|TRBV25-1|16
CASSGGSTGRGETQYF
TGTGCCAGCAGTGGAGGGTCTACAGGGCGCGGGGAGACCCAGTACTTC
>NA|once|TRBJ2-1|TRBV7-2|12
CASSLRFNEQFF
TGTGCCAGCAGCTTACGTTTCAATGAGCAGTTCTTC
>NA|NA|TRBJ2-7|TRBV28|16
CASSLATVQGRAEQYF
TGTGCCAGCAGTTTGGCAACGGTTCAGGGACGAGCCGAGCAGTACTTC
>NA|NA|TRBJ1-1|TRBV18|14
CASSPSSGVPEAFF
TGTGCCAGCTCACCATCTTCGGGTGTCCCTGAAGCTTTCTTT
>NA|NA|TRBJ2-6|TRBV30|12
CAWTSGANVLTF
TGTGCCTGGACGTCTGGGGCCAACGTCCTGACTTTC
>NA|NA|TRBJ2-5|TRBV25-1|14
CASSVGGAQETQYF
TGTGCCAGCAGTGTGGGCGGGGCTCAAGAGACCCAGTACTTC
>NA|NA|TRBJ1-5|TRBV2|13
CASSESTPMPQHF
TGTGCCAGCAGTGAATCCACCCCCATGCCCCAGCATTTT
>NA|NA|TRBJ1-4|TRBV18|14
CASSPQGNNEKLFF
TGTGCCAGCTCACCACAGGGCAATAATGAAAAACTGTTTTTT
>NA|once|TRBJ2-7|TRBV6-2/TRBV6-3|14
CASSWAGRYYEQYF
TGTGCCAGCAGTTGGGCGGGACGTTACTACGAGCAGTACTTC
>NA|once|TRBJ2-7|TRBV3-1|13
CASRQVVGGEQYF
TGTGCCAGCAGGCAAGTGGTAGGGGGCGAGCAGTACTTC
>TRBD1|NA|TRBJ1-3|TRBV5-6|15
CASSSGQIYGNTIYF
TGTGCCAGCAGCTCGGGACAGATCTATGGAAACACCATATATTTT
>NA|NA|TRBJ2-7|TRBV3-1|12
CASSQDEGEQYF
TGTGCCAGCAGCCAAGATGAAGGGGAGCAGTACTTC
>NA|once|TRBJ1-2|TRBV11-3|13
CASSLGAAYGYTF
TGTGCCAGCAGCTTAGGGGCAGCATATGGCTACACCTTC
>NA|NA|TRBJ1-6|TRBV7-9|13
CASSTGQLSPLHF
TGTGCCAGCAGCACCGGACAACTCTCACCCCTCCACTTT
>NA|NA|TRBJ2-1|TRBV9|16
CASSVERGSPNNEQFF
TGTGCCAGCAGCGTAGAAAGGGGGAGTCCTAACAATGAGCAGTTCTTC
>NA|once|TRBJ1-1|TRBV5-6|12
CASSRGTRSAFF
TGTGCCAGCAGCAGGGGGACCAGGAGTGCTTTCTTT
>NA|NA|TRBJ1-6|TRBV12-3/TRBV12-4|15
CASSPWRGGGSPLHF
TGTGCCAGCAGTCCCTGGCGAGGGGGAGGATCACCCCTCCACTTT
>NA|NA|TRBJ1-2|TRBV6-6|14
CASSYMETNYGYTF
TGTGCCAGCAGTTACATGGAGACTAACTATGGCTACACCTTC
>TRBD2|NA|TRBJ2-7|TRBV11-2|15
CASSLRGLEGYEQYF
TGTGCCAGCAGCTTACGGGGACTAGAAGGCTACGAGCAGTACTTC
>NA|NA|TRBJ2-2|TRBV12-3/TRBV12-4|13
CASSLLGTGELFF
TGTGCCAGCAGTTTGTTGGGGACCGGGGAGCTGTTTTTT
>NA|NA|TRBJ2-7|TRBV24-1|15
CATSDPGREVRGQYF
TGTGCCACCAGTGACCCGGGTAGGGAAGTACGCGGGCAGTACTTC
>NA|NA|TRBJ1-1|TRBV20-1|13
CSAREDQYTEAFF
TGCAGTGCTAGAGAGGACCAATACACTGAAGCTTTCTTT
>TRBD1|once|TRBJ2-1|TRBV7-9|16
CASSPRPGGMDNEQFF
TGTGCCAGCAGCCCCCGCCCAGGGGGTATGGACAATGAGCAGTTCTTC
>TRBD2|NA|TRBJ2-7|TRBV20-1|16
CSASKGGTTRFYEQYF
TGCAGTGCAAGTAAGGGCGGGACTACTCGTTTCTACGAGCAGTACTTC
>NA|NA|TRBJ1-5|TRBV10-3|13
CAISEITNQPQHF
TGTGCCATCAGTGAGATCACAAATCAGCCCCAGCATTTT
>NA|NA|TRBJ1-2|TRBV19|14
CASSPRGEIYGYTF
TGTGCCAGTAGTCCTCGGGGCGAAATCTATGGCTACACCTTC
>NA|NA|TRBJ2-3|TRBV3-1|16
CASSQVGTSHTDTQYF
TGTGCCAGCAGCCAAGTCGGGACTTCCCACACAGATACGCAGTATTTT
>NA|NA|TRBJ2-3|TRBV30|14
CAGHEGGLTDTQYF
TGTGCCGGCCATGAGGGGGGCCTCACAGATACGCAGTATTTT
>TRBD2|NA|TRBJ2-5|TRBV2|14
CASSVAGTQETQYF
TGTGCCAGCAGTGTAGCGGGGACCCAAGAGACCCAGTACTTC
>NA|NA|TRBJ1-3|TRBV7-9|13
CAYPTGFGNTIYF
TGTGCCTACCCAACAGGATTTGGAAACACCATATATTTT